These T cell receptor beta chains were read from a single sample in a study of beta chain features in type 1 diabetes. The protocol was immunoSEQ multiplex PCR, while the TCRdb copy is restricted to in-frame clones and leaves out a portion. The sample holds a few hundred thousand clones, around 20% seen once. The specimen was naive CD4+ T cells from blood. The receptors originated from a woman in her forties with type 1 diabetes. CDR3s include the opening cysteine and the closing phenylalanine or tryptophan. The D gene is left open where the match is weak. The size of a clone is reported for some rows only, either as once, few or many, or as a class for expanded clones.

clone size	D gene	V gene	CDR3 length	J gene	CDR3 protein	CDR3 DNA
few	-	TRBV19	13	TRBJ2-5	CASRETREETQYF	TGTGCCAGTAGAGAAACCAGGGAAGAGACCCAGTACTTC
-	TRBD2	TRBV29-1	16	TRBJ2-1	CSVPPFLAGIDNEQFF	TGCAGCGTTCCTCCCTTCCTAGCGGGAATCGACAATGAGCAGTTCTTC
-	-	TRBV11-3	11	TRBJ2-1	CASSLSNEQFF	TGTGCCAGCAGCCTCAGCAATGAGCAGTTCTTC
few	-	TRBV9	13	TRBJ2-3	CASSVPGSDTQYF	TGTGCCAGCAGCGTACCAGGGTCAGATACGCAGTATTTT
-	TRBD1	TRBV7-2	14	TRBJ2-7	CASSFGTGSYEQYF	TGTGCCAGCAGCTTCGGGACAGGGTCCTACGAGCAGTACTTC
-	TRBD1	TRBV18	15	TRBJ2-3	CASSPTGQGLDTQYF	TGTGCCAGCTCACCGACTGGACAGGGGCTAGATACGCAGTATTTT
-	-	TRBV29-1	13	TRBJ1-5	CSARVDGNQPQHF	TGCAGCGCCCGAGTAGATGGCAATCAGCCCCAGCATTTT
-	TRBD2	TRBV13	13	TRBJ2-1	CASSHRREYEQFF	TGTGCCAGCAGCCACCGGCGGGAGTATGAGCAGTTCTTC
few	-	TRBV9	15	TRBJ2-5	CASSVTGEGQETQYF	TGTGCCAGCAGCGTAACGGGGGAAGGTCAAGAGACCCAGTACTTC
-	-	TRBV7-3	13	TRBJ1-1	CASSPSSDTEAFF	TGTGCCAGCAGCCCGTCGAGTGACACTGAAGCTTTCTTT
few	TRBD1	TRBV6-5	14	TRBJ1-1	CASSSGQGIRGAFF	TGTGCCAGCAGTTCCGGACAGGGGATAAGAGGAGCTTTCTTT
few	-	TRBV4-2	16	TRBJ1-5	CASSQEAGRLNQPQHF	TGTGCCAGCAGCCAAGAGGCGGGTCGGCTCAATCAGCCCCAGCATTTT
few	-	TRBV7-6	17	TRBJ2-1	CASSPVGGGVLYGEQFF	TGTGCCAGCAGCCCTGTGGGCGGCGGGGTCCTCTATGGTGAGCAGTTCTTC
few	-	TRBV15	15	TRBJ2-7	CATSRDPLNSYEQYF	TGTGCCACCAGCAGGGATCCACTAAATTCCTACGAGCAGTACTTC
-	-	TRBV5-1	14	TRBJ1-1	CASSPGQPGAEAFF	TGCGCCAGCAGCCCCGGACAGCCCGGGGCTGAAGCTTTCTTT
-	TRBD2	TRBV9	14	TRBJ2-7	CASSVAAGANEQYF	TGTGCCAGCAGCGTAGCGGCGGGAGCAAACGAGCAGTACTTC
few	-	TRBV14	13	TRBJ1-1	CASSKTSARWAFF	TGTGCCAGCAGCAAGACATCGGCCCGTTGGGCTTTCTTT
-	-	TRBV5-4	15	TRBJ2-7	CASSGPGLLSYEQYF	TGTGCCAGCAGCGGACCGGGACTGCTTTCCTACGAGCAGTACTTC
few	-	TRBV25-1	13	TRBJ2-5	CASSGAGRETQYF	TGTGCCAGCAGTGGGGCAGGGCGGGAGACCCAGTACTTC
-	-	TRBV28	13	TRBJ2-3	CASSPVTGDTQYF	TGTGCCAGCAGTCCCGTCACTGGAGATACGCAGTATTTT
few	TRBD1	TRBV28	17	TRBJ2-6	CASRLGTGPSGANVLTF	TGTGCCAGCAGGCTCGGGACAGGTCCGTCTGGGGCCAACGTCCTGACTTTC
few	-	TRBV9	14	TRBJ2-2	CASSVPGTTGELFF	TGTGCCAGCAGCGTGCCAGGGACAACCGGGGAGCTGTTTTTT
few	-	TRBV29-1	14	TRBJ2-7	CSVASPRGSYEQYF	TGCAGCGTTGCGTCCCCCCGAGGGTCCTACGAGCAGTACTTC
once	TRBD2	TRBV18	14	TRBJ2-2	CASSTSLNTGELFF	TGTGCCAGCTCGACTAGCCTGAACACCGGGGAGCTGTTTTTT
few	-	TRBV6-5	14	TRBJ1-1	CASSAGLGGTEAFF	TGTGCCAGCAGTGCCGGCCTCGGAGGTACTGAAGCTTTCTTT
few	-	TRBV6-5	13	TRBJ1-5	CASSGQLNQPQHF	TGTGCCAGCAGTGGACAGCTAAATCAGCCCCAGCATTTT
-	-	TRBV10-3	12	TRBJ1-2	CAISEYQDGYTF	TGTGCCATCAGTGAGTATCAGGATGGCTACACCTTC
-	-	TRBV7-6	13	TRBJ2-7	CASSLQDSYEQYF	TGTGCCAGCAGCTTACAGGACTCCTACGAGCAGTACTTC
-	-	TRBV4-2	13	TRBJ1-2	CASRPDSNYGYTF	TGTGCCAGCAGACCTGACAGTAACTATGGCTACACCTTC
-	-	TRBV5-1	14	TRBJ1-4	CASSFGATNEKLFF	TGCGCCAGCAGCTTCGGGGCAACTAATGAAAAACTGTTTTTT
-	TRBD1	TRBV19	13	TRBJ2-7	CASSIRDRDEQYF	TGTGCCAGTAGTATCCGGGACAGGGACGAGCAGTACTTC
-	-	TRBV5-1	14	TRBJ2-7	CASKDETGFDEQYF	TGCGCCAGCAAAGACGAAACAGGGTTCGACGAGCAGTACTTC
-	-	TRBV30	13	TRBJ1-5	CAWSFSGHQPQHF	TGTGCCTGGAGTTTCAGCGGACATCAGCCCCAGCATTTT
few	-	TRBV5-6	14	TRBJ1-4	CASSLVLGREKLFF	TGTGCCAGCAGCCTGGTCCTGGGGAGGGAAAAACTGTTTTTT
-	TRBD1	TRBV6-5	14	TRBJ2-7	CASSYYSGGYEQYF	TGTGCCAGCAGTTACTATTCAGGGGGCTACGAGCAGTACTTC
-	TRBD2	TRBV4-2	16	TRBJ2-2	CASSQEERGNTGELFF	TGTGCCAGCAGCCAAGAGGAGCGGGGAAACACCGGGGAGCTGTTTTTT
few	-	TRBV20-1	11	TRBJ1-1	CSRSETTEAFF	TGCAGTAGGAGTGAGACCACTGAAGCTTTCTTT
-	TRBD2	TRBV11-2	14	TRBJ2-7	CASSWGLASYEQYF	TGTGCCAGCAGCTGGGGACTAGCGTCCTACGAGCAGTACTTC
few	-	TRBV18	14	TRBJ1-1	CASSRLEANTEAFF	TGTGCCAGCTCCCGATTGGAGGCGAACACTGAAGCTTTCTTT
-	TRBD2	TRBV30	14	TRBJ2-3	CAWGLAGATDTQYF	TGTGCCTGGGGCCTAGCGGGAGCCACAGATACGCAGTATTTT
-	TRBD2	TRBV9	12	TRBJ2-3	CASSVDGTMPFF	TGTGCCAGCAGCGTAGATGGGACTATGCCCTTTTTT
-	-	TRBV18	14	TRBJ1-5	CASSSGQGNQPQHF	TGTGCCAGCTCATCGGGACAAGGGAATCAGCCCCAGCATTTT
few	-	TRBV4-3	15	TRBJ1-5	CASSQDSGSSQPQHF	TGCGCCAGCAGCCAAGATTCTGGTAGTAGTCAGCCCCAGCATTTT
-	TRBD1	TRBV5-4	13	TRBJ1-4	CASSDRDREKLFF	TGTGCCAGCAGTGACCGGGACAGGGAAAAACTGTTTTTT
few	-	TRBV23-1	14	TRBJ2-5	CATGEREGGETQYF	TGCGCCACTGGAGAGCGAGAGGGGGGGGAGACCCAGTACTTC